This T cell receptor beta chain was observed in a study of shared clonotypes between healthy human individuals. Study observations and caveats: Sample collection involved blood only; tissue repertoires are likely different.

Libraries were prepared by immunoSEQ multiplex PCR; TCRdb keeps only in-frame clonotypes and omits some of them. The data show around 2,000,000 clones, roughly 91% seen once. The CDR3 loop spans 14 amino acids. Germline V gene lookup returns CDR1 MNHNS and CDR2 SASEGT. Trimming removed 2 bases at V and 3 bases at J, with 11 bases between. In the case of this clone: Its antigen is still unknown.

The naive CD8 fraction comprised CD45RO-negative cells positively selected for CCR7 and excluded terminally differentiated effector memory CD45RA+ cells. This chain joins TRBV6-1 and TRBJ2-7, with TRBD1 as a possible D gene (6 bases). The sequenced sample was naive CD8+ T cells from PBMCs. This receptor was obtained from a man aged 18 to 29 in good health. Some clones in this sample may be carry-over from other donors' samples. CDR3 sequence (DNA): TGTGCCAGCAGTGAAAGGGGACACGGCTACGAGCAGTACTTC. Its translation is CASSERGHGYEQYF.